The 11 T cell receptor beta chains below were found in one sample sequenced in a study of T-cell reconstitution after alpha-beta-depleted transplantation in children. Preparation of the TCRbeta library involved a method that used unique molecular identifiers. TCRdb fed the PCR reads into MiXCR, producing one record per CDR3 protein. The table lists about 92,000 distinct CDR3 sequences, 12% of them singletons. Specimen: PBMCs from the stem cell graft donor, collected from the stem cell graft. These receptors all stem from a human donor who donated a stem cell graft to a child with inherited bone marrow failure.

The rearrangement joins TRBV5-4 to TRBJ2-7; D could derive from TRBD1 or TRBD2 (5 bases each). The CDR3 is 15 residues long. V was cut by 4 bases and J by 5 bases, with 19 bases left in between. Per the germline V gene, CDR1 is SGHNT and CDR2 is YYREEE (reference sequence). The CDR3 DNA reads as TGTGCCAGCAGCATAACAGGTTTGGGAGTCGACGAGCAGTACTTC. Translated, it gives CASSITGLGVDEQYF. The variable domain in full, completed from reference TRBV5-4 and TRBJ2-7, reads ETGVTQSPTHLIKTRGQQVTLRCSSQSGHNTVSWYQQALGQGPQFIFQYYREEENGRGNFPPRFSGLQFPNYSSELNVNALELDDSALYLCASSITGLGVDEQYFGPGTRLTVT.

In its sample, this clonotype was seen a few times. V and J are TRBV3-1 and TRBJ2-4, with a possible D match to TRBD2 (5 bases). The germline gives CDR1 LGHDT, CDR2 YNNKEL (reference sequence). Trimming removed 4 bases at V and 8 bases at J, with 9 bases between. The CDR3 is 12 amino acids. CDR3 sequence (DNA): TGTGCCAGCAGCCTAGGAGGAGACATTCAGTACTTC. This sequence encodes CASSLGGDIQYF.

This chain links TRBV30 with TRBJ2-3; D is unresolved. CDR1 is GTSNPN, CDR2 SVGIG, per germline (reference sequence). The CDR3 runs to 13 residues. Trimming took off 3 bases at V and 8 bases at J, with 15 bases between the two ends. This CDR3 is CAWRKMPWGTQYF. Written as DNA, the CDR3 is TGTGCCTGGAGGAAAATGCCCTGGGGTACGCAGTATTTT.

This clonotype was seen ten or more times. The chain links TRBV2 to TRBJ1-2; tentatively, D is TRBD1 (5 bases). Germline lookup yields CDR1 SNHLY and CDR2 FYNNEI. Trimming took off 0 bases at V and 3 bases at J, with 11 bases between the two ends. The CDR3 runs 15 residues. CDR3 sequence: CASSEAPQGHYGYTF. The CDR3 coding sequence is TGTGCCAGCAGTGAAGCGCCGCAGGGCCACTATGGCTACACCTTC.

The V and J genes are TRBV5-4 and TRBJ2-5; D is uncertain. Between the trimmed V and J ends, which lost 1 base and 1 base, there was a span of 5 bases. Germline V lookup: CDR1 SGHNT, CDR2 YYREEE (reference sequence). CDR3 size: 13 residues. CDR3 DNA: TGTGCCAGCAGCTTGTATAGCCAAGAGACCCAGTACTTC. Its translation is CASSLYSQETQYF.

The table lists this clonotype with many counts. The genes are TRBV7-9 and TRBJ2-6, with 8 bases aligning to TRBD1. Germline trimming cut 3 bases from V and 0 bases from J; bases unmatched to any gene: 10. This CDR3 is 19 amino acids long. Germline V gene lookup returns CDR1 SEHNR and CDR2 FQNEAQ (reference sequence). CDR3 sequence: CASSLWSTGVTSGANVLTF. The CDR3 coding sequence is TGTGCCAGCAGCTTGTGGTCGACAGGGGTGACCTCTGGGGCCAACGTCCTGACTTTC.

In this sample, this clonotype turned up many times. V usage is TRBV15 and J usage is TRBJ1-5, with no clear D. Germline V gene lookup returns CDR1 LNHNV and CDR2 YYDKDF (reference sequence). The CDR3 contains 14 residues. The V end was cut by 2 bases, the J end by 7 bases, with 12 bases between. CDR3 residues: CATSRRSGDQPQHF. For the CDR3, the DNA is TGTGCCACCAGCAGACGCTCTGGAGACCAGCCCCAGCATTTT.

The chain links TRBV25-1 to TRBJ2-2; D possibly corresponds to TRBD1 (5 bases). This CDR3 contains 15 residues. Trimming took off 3 bases at V and 5 bases at J, with 13 bases between the two ends. Germline V gives CDR1 MGHDK, CDR2 SYGVNS. The CDR3 coding sequence is TGTGCCAGCAGTGATTCCGGACAAGTTACCGGGGAGCTGTTTTTT. Amino acids: CASSDSGQVTGELFF.

This clonotype was seen at least ten times. The genes are TRBV7-8 and TRBJ1-1, with no clear D. Trimming cost V 1 base and J 5 bases, with 8 bases left between them. The CDR3 runs to 13 residues. Germline CDR1 SGHVS, CDR2 FQNEAQ. CDR3 protein: CASSLDRETEAFF. CDR3 bases: TGTGCCAGCAGCTTAGACCGGGAAACTGAAGCTTTCTTT.

This clonotype was seen ten or more times. The rearrangement joins TRBV20-1 to TRBJ2-2, with 8 bases identical to TRBD2. The V gene's germline CDR1 is DFQATT and CDR2 SNEGSKA (reference sequence). The CDR3 sequence is 12 residues long. V trimming: 6 bases; J trimming: 6 bases; junction bases outside the gene matches: 3. CDR3 nucleotides: TGCAGTGCAAAAGCGGGAGCCGGGGAGCTGTTTTTT. This gives the protein CSAKAGAGELFF.

This clonotype was counted many times. V and J are TRBV7-2 and TRBJ1-1, with D maybe TRBD1 (5 bases). Germline CDR1 reads SGHTA; CDR2 reads FQGNSA. Trimming left V 2 bases short and J 2 bases short, with 9 bases between. CDR3 size: 14 residues. This CDR3 is CASSLIWGNTEAFF. DNA for the CDR3: TGTGCCAGCAGCTTAATCTGGGGCAACACTGAAGCTTTCTTT.